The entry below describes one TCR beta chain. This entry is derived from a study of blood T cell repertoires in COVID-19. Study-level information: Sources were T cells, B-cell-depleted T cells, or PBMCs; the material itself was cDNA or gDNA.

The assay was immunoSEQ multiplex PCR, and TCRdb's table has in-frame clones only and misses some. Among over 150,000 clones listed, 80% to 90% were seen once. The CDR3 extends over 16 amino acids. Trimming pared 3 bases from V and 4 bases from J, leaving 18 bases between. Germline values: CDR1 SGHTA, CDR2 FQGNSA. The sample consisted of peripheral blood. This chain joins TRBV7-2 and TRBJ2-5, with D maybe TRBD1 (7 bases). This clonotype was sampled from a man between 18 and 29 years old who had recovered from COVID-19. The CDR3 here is CASSFRQGGFRETQYF. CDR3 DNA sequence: TGTGCCAGCAGCTTCAGACAGGGAGGATTTAGAGAGACCCAGTACTTC.